The 9 T cell receptor beta chains below were found in one sample sequenced in a study of blood T cell repertoires in COVID-19. Profiling relied on immunoSEQ multiplex PCR, and the TCRdb table lists in-frame clones only, not all of them. The sample has roughly 140,000 clones; more than 85% are singletons. Material: peripheral blood. The receptors were gathered from a woman aged 70 to 79 with acute or convalescent COVID-19.

This rearrangement joins TRBV5-8 to TRBJ2-1, with D possibly TRBD2 on 5 matching bases. V lost 1 base and J lost 0, with 8 bases in between. There are 15 residues in the CDR3. Germline CDR1 and CDR2: SGHTS and YDEGEE. The CDR3 spells CASSLMGSSYNEQFF. The CDR3 nucleotides read TGTGCCAGCAGCTTGATGGGGAGCTCCTACAATGAGCAGTTCTTC.

This chain connects TRBV5-1 to TRBJ1-2, with 9 bases aligning to TRBD1. The CDR3 has 17 residues. V gave up 4 bases and J gave up 5 bases; unmatched junction bases: 15. The germline gives CDR1 SGHRS, CDR2 YFSETQ. The DNA for the CDR3 is TGCGCCAGCAGCCCCGGGACAGGGCCCCAAAATAGATATGGCTACACCTTC. Its protein is CASSPGTGPQNRYGYTF.

The chain is built from TRBV7-9 and TRBJ1-1, with 7 bases aligning to TRBD1. The germline V gene has CDR1 SEHNR and CDR2 FQNEAQ (reference sequence). The length of the CDR3 is 14 residues. The junction had 5 bases not matched to a gene; V was cut back by 5 bases and J by 2 bases. The CDR3 nucleotides read TGTGCCAGCAGCCGAGGACAGGAAAACACTGAAGCTTTCTTT. Translated, it gives CASSRGQENTEAFF. Full variable domain (outside the CDR3, taken from reference TRBV7-9 and TRBJ1-1): DTGVSQNPRHKITKRGQNVTFRCDPISEHNRLYWYRQTLGQGPEFLTYFQNEAQLEKSRLLSDRFSAERPKGSFSTLEIQRTEQGDSAMYLCASSRGQENTEAFFGQGTRLTVV.

CDR3 residues: CASSLIRDRGTYEQYF. In DNA form, the CDR3 reads TGTGCCAGCAGCTTGATCCGGGACAGGGGGACTTACGAGCAGTACTTC. This chain joins TRBV6-2 or TRBV6-3 and TRBJ2-7; TRBD1 matches 11 bases. Germline V lookup: CDR1 MNHEY, CDR2 SVGEGT. Germline trimming cut 6 bases from V and 4 bases from J; bases unmatched to any gene: 11. The length of the CDR3 is 16 residues.

This rearrangement joins TRBV9 to TRBJ1-3; 7 bases fit TRBD1. The CDR3 runs 16 residues. Per germline, CDR1 SGDLS and CDR2 YYNGEE. The trim removed 4 bases at V and 0 bases at J, leaving 7 bases unmatched. The CDR3 loop is CASSPTTGNSGNTIYF. DNA of the CDR3: TGTGCCAGCAGCCCCACGACAGGGAACTCTGGAAACACCATATATTTT.

The rearrangement links TRBV4-3 to TRBJ2-1, with 9 bases identical to TRBD1. V gave up 4 bases and J gave up 7 bases; unmatched junction bases: 8. Germline assignment: CDR1 LGHNA and CDR2 YSLEER. The CDR3 is 15 residues long. This CDR3 is CASSRRQGGANEQFF. The CDR3 DNA sequence: TGCGCCAGCAGCCGGAGACAGGGGGGTGCTAATGAGCAGTTCTTC.

J is TRBJ2-7 and V is TRBV7-6; 12 bases are shared with TRBD1. CDR1 SGHVS and CDR2 FNYEAQ come from the germline V gene. The CDR3 runs 15 residues. J lost 7 bases, V lost 3 bases, and 7 bases had no gene match. CDR3 region: CASSLGQGASWEQYF. The CDR3 DNA reads TGTGCCAGCAGCTTGGGACAGGGGGCCTCCTGGGAGCAGTACTTC.

The gene calls are TRBV29-1 and TRBJ1-1; unclear D gene. Germline CDR1 is SQVTM and CDR2 is ANQGSEA. Deletions cut 2 bases from V and 4 bases from J, with 11 bases between. The CDR3 contains 13 residues. CDR3 nucleotides: TGCAGCGTTGAAAGGCAGTTAGCCACTGAAGCTTTCTTT. It encodes CSVERQLATEAFF.

The genes are TRBV5-5 and TRBJ2-5; 14 nucleotides line up with TRBD2. This CDR3 has 19 residues. Trimming removed 4 bases from V and 1 base from J; junction bases left unmatched: 12. Germline lookup yields CDR1 SGHKS and CDR2 YYEKEE (reference sequence). DNA for the CDR3: TGTGCCAGCAGCCCGGGACTAGCGGGGGCCCACCACCTCCAAGAGACCCAGTACTTC. Its protein is CASSPGLAGAHHLQETQYF.